These 30 T cell receptor beta chains share one sample of origin, sequenced in a study of graft-versus-host responses after intestinal transplantation. Their cognate antigens are unknown. Sequencing used immunoSEQ multiplex PCR; TCRdb keeps in-frame clones, though not all of them. Of just over 85,000 clones in the sample, about nine tenths were seen once. The starting material was unstimulated CD8+ T cells sorted from spleen or lymph node cells, obtained before transplant. These receptors originate from a human donor who was the organ donor for an intestinal transplant.

The chain combines TRBV4-1 with TRBJ2-7, with a weak D call TRBD2 (6 bases). The CDR3 contains 15 residues. Trimming pared 1 base from V and 4 bases from J, leaving 14 bases between. Germline CDR1 reads MGHRA; CDR2 reads YSYEKL. Here the CDR3 reads CASSQARGYPYEQYF. CDR3 sequence (DNA): TGCGCCAGCAGCCAAGCCCGGGGGTACCCGTACGAGCAGTACTTC.

The chain couples TRBV29-1 to TRBJ1-3, with 8 positions matching TRBD1. The germline gives CDR1 SQVTM, CDR2 ANQGSEA. The CDR3 is 14 amino acids. V gave up 3 bases and J gave up 2 bases; unmatched junction bases: 3. This CDR3 reads CSVDQDRAGNTIYF. The CDR3 DNA reads as TGCAGCGTTGATCAGGACAGGGCTGGAAACACCATATATTTT.

CDR3: CAVGDWANTGELFF. In nucleotides, the CDR3 is TGTGCTGTGGGGGACTGGGCGAACACCGGGGAGCTGTTTTTT. The chain carries TRBV30 and TRBJ2-2; maybe TRBD2 (6 bases). CDR3 length equals 14 residues. The germline gives CDR1 GTSNPN, CDR2 SVGIG (reference sequence).

The chain uses TRBV25-1 and TRBJ2-5, with 7 bases fitting TRBD1. V shed 5 bases and J 5 bases; nucleotides not matched to a gene: 8. The CDR3 is 14 residues long. Germline V gives CDR1 MGHDK, CDR2 SYGVNS. The CDR3 is CASSSRTGAETQYF. The CDR3 nucleotides are TGTGCCAGCAGTTCCCGGACAGGCGCGGAGACCCAGTACTTC.

The chain links TRBV19 to TRBJ2-3, with D possibly TRBD1 on 5 matching bases. Trimming took 6 bases from V and 2 from J, leaving 15 bases between them. The CDR3 is 15 amino acids. Germline CDR1 LNHDA, CDR2 SQIVND (reference sequence). The CDR3 DNA is TGTGCCAGTAGCTCTTGGGGCAGCCCCACAGATACGCAGTATTTT. Protein sequence: CASSSWGSPTDTQYF.

The genes are TRBV4-1 and TRBJ1-5, with a weak D call TRBD1 (5 bases). Germline V gene sequence: CDR1 MGHRA, CDR2 YSYEKL. V was pared by 0 bases and J by 1 base, with 10 bases between. CDR3 size: 16 residues. Here the CDR3 reads CASSQEFGASNQPQHF. CDR3 DNA sequence: TGCGCCAGCAGCCAAGAGTTTGGGGCGAGCAATCAGCCCCAGCATTTT.

The chain is built from TRBV7-3 and TRBJ2-3; 8 nucleotides match TRBD1. This CDR3 contains 14 residues. The V segment lost 5 bases and the J segment 4 bases; nucleotides outside the gene matches: 5. CDR1 and CDR2 (germline): SGHTA, FQGTGA. CDR3 DNA sequence: TGTGCCAGCAGCCCTGACAGGGGCGCAGATACGCAGTATTTT. This gives the protein CASSPDRGADTQYF.

The chain recombines TRBV27 with TRBJ1-1; D is undetermined. Germline V gene lookup returns CDR1 MNHEY and CDR2 SMNVEV (reference sequence). V shed 5 bases and J shed 0 bases, with 16 bases lying between them. The CDR3 runs 16 residues. The CDR3 coding sequence is TGTGCCAGCAGTCCCCTTGAGGGAGGTATGAACACTGAAGCTTTCTTT. The encoded protein is CASSPLEGGMNTEAFF.

The rearrangement uses TRBV9 and TRBJ2-7; D not certain. The germline CDR1 and CDR2 sequences are SGDLS and YYNGEE. There are 14 residues in the CDR3. Trimming stripped 0 bases from V and 2 bases from J, with 9 bases between. The CDR3 region is CASSVVADAYEQYF. In DNA, the CDR3 is TGTGCCAGCAGCGTAGTTGCGGATGCCTACGAGCAGTACTTC.

This clone was counted a few times. The chain couples TRBV13 to TRBJ1-3, with TRBD1 identical over 7 bases. The CDR3 has 15 residues. With V trimmed by 5 bases and J by 4 bases, 8 bases remained unmatched. Germline V CDR1 and CDR2: PRHDT, FYEKMQ (reference sequence). The CDR3: CASSRRQGGGNTIYF. CDR3 bases: TGTGCCAGCAGCCGCCGACAGGGCGGAGGAAACACCATATATTTT.

This chain uses TRBV19 with TRBJ1-5; D might be TRBD1 (6 bases). The germline gives CDR1 LNHDA, CDR2 SQIVND (reference sequence). The length of the CDR3 is 14 residues. Trimming left V 5 bases short and J 4 bases short, with 12 bases between. The DNA of the CDR3 is TGTGCCAGTAGTCAAGGGACACCGAATCAGCCCCAGCATTTT. Its translation: CASSQGTPNQPQHF.

The chain combines TRBV5-6 with TRBJ2-1; the match to TRBD2 covers 9 bases. V gave up 1 base and J gave up 2 bases; unmatched junction bases: 1. CDR1 is SGHDT, CDR2 YYEEEE, per germline. The CDR3 spans 15 residues. The CDR3 bases are TGTGCCAGCAGCTTGCGACTAGCGGCCTACAATGAGCAGTTCTTC. Protein sequence: CASSLRLAAYNEQFF.

In regard to this clone: One end of the junction fails to match germline, which may point to a read error. The chain has TRBV5-1 and TRBJ2-7; 7 nucleotides line up with TRBD1. CDR3 length equals 13 residues. CDR1 and CDR2 from the germline V gene are SGHRS and YFSETQ. Here the CDR3 DNA reads TGCGCCAGCAACTTGGGTCAGGGGGTAGAGCAGTACTTC. This encodes CASNLGQGVEQYF.

The J gene is TRBJ1-3, the V gene TRBV29-1; no clear D gene. Trimming left V 5 bases short and J 2 bases short, with 4 bases between. CDR3 size: 11 residues. Germline values: CDR1 SQVTM, CDR2 ANQGSEA. CDR3 loop: CSVSAGNTIYF. The CDR3 nucleotides read TGCAGCGTTTCGGCTGGAAACACCATATATTTT.

The chain carries TRBV4-2 and TRBJ2-7, with no clear D. This CDR3 is built from 17 residues. V dropped 0 bases and J dropped 2 bases, with 17 bases sitting between them. CDR1 is LGHNA, CDR2 YNFKEQ, per germline. This chain's CDR3 is CASSQDFTLTDTYEQYF. CDR3 DNA sequence: TGTGCCAGCAGCCAAGATTTTACCCTGACTGATACCTACGAGCAGTACTTC.

The V call is TRBV7-9, the J call TRBJ2-7; the match to TRBD2 covers 7 bases. J gave up 1 base and V 5 bases, and 11 bases lay outside the gene matches. This CDR3 is 16 amino acids long. CDR1 and CDR2 from the germline V gene are SEHNR and FQNEAQ (reference sequence). The CDR3 protein is CASSPESGEFSYEQYF. Written as DNA, the CDR3 is TGTGCCAGCAGCCCCGAGAGCGGGGAATTTTCCTACGAGCAGTACTTC.

V gene TRBV6-5 combines with J gene TRBJ2-5, with 8 nucleotides matching TRBD2. From germline, CDR1 is MNHEY and CDR2 SVGAGI. The V segment lost 2 bases and the J segment 4 bases; nucleotides outside the gene matches: 6. The CDR3 is made up of 15 amino acids. The CDR3 region is CASSYARGGVETQYF. The CDR3 DNA follows: TGTGCCAGCAGTTACGCCCGGGGGGGGGTAGAGACCCAGTACTTC.

The chain is built from TRBV9 and TRBJ2-7, with 10 bases matching TRBD2. The CDR3 length is 14 residues. Germline V gene lookup returns CDR1 SGDLS and CDR2 YYNGEE. Germline trimming cut 2 bases from V and 5 bases from J; bases unmatched to any gene: 4. DNA of the CDR3: TGTGCCAGCAGCGTGGGGACTAGCGACCACGAGCAGTACTTC. Encoded protein: CASSVGTSDHEQYF.

In its sample, this clone was seen a few times. This CDR3 is CAISEPNDTSGYTF. Here the CDR3 DNA reads TGTGCCATCAGTGAGCCGAACGACACATCTGGCTACACCTTC. The V call is TRBV10-3, the J call TRBJ1-2, with unresolved D. From germline, CDR1 is ENHRY and CDR2 SYGVKD. Deletions cut 2 bases from V and 7 bases from J, with 14 bases between. The CDR3 consists of 14 residues.

J is TRBJ1-2 and V is TRBV18, with 8 bases matching TRBD1. This CDR3 is 16 amino acids long. The V gene's germline CDR1 is KGHSH and CDR2 LQKENI. Trimming removed 1 base from V and 2 bases from J; junction bases left unmatched: 6. The CDR3 protein is CASSPRDRGGNYGYTF. CDR3 bases: TGTGCCAGCTCACCACGCGACAGGGGAGGGAACTATGGCTACACCTTC.

The V call is TRBV28, the J call TRBJ1-1, with D tentatively TRBD1 (6 bases). Germline values: CDR1 MDHEN, CDR2 SYDVKM. The CDR3 spans 15 residues. The germline V and J ends were trimmed by 5 bases and 4 bases, with 17 bases remaining between them. Here the CDR3 reads CASSPPRGMPTEAFF. For the CDR3, the DNA is TGTGCCAGCAGTCCCCCAAGGGGGATGCCCACTGAAGCTTTCTTT.

The gene calls are TRBV28 and TRBJ1-2; D not resolved. CDR3 length: 12 amino acids. Germline loops: CDR1 MDHEN, CDR2 SYDVKM. The V and J ends lost 3 bases and 8 bases respectively, with 10 bases between them. CDR3 in DNA: TGTGCCAGCAGTTTCACTAGCGAAGGCTACACCTTC. Translating it yields CASSFTSEGYTF.

The chain links TRBV7-9 to TRBJ1-2, with D hard to call. The CDR3 runs 15 residues. The V end lost 1 base, the J end lost 6 bases, and 15 bases lay between the germline ends. Germline CDR1 and CDR2: SEHNR and FQNEAQ (reference sequence). CDR3 sequence reads: CASSLGGLLGDGYTF. In DNA form, the CDR3 reads TGTGCCAGCAGCTTAGGCGGATTATTGGGTGATGGCTACACCTTC. Full variable domain (outside the CDR3, taken from reference TRBV7-9 and TRBJ1-2): DTGVSQNPRHKITKRGQNVTFRCDPISEHNRLYWYRQTLGQGPEFLTYFQNEAQLEKSRLLSDRFSAERPKGSFSTLEIQRTEQGDSAMYLCASSLGGLLGDGYTFGSGTRLTVV.

The rearrangement uses TRBV5-4 and TRBJ1-1; TRBD1 might be the D (6 bases). The CDR3 is made up of 12 amino acids. V shed 4 bases and J shed 11 bases, with 15 bases lying between them. Germline values: CDR1 SGHNT, CDR2 YYREEE (reference sequence). The CDR3: CASSLGASTAFF. Written as DNA, the CDR3 is TGTGCCAGCAGCCTGGGGGCGAGTACGGCTTTCTTT.

V gene TRBV5-1 combines with J gene TRBJ2-3; 13 bases line up with TRBD2. Germline V gene sequence: CDR1 SGHRS, CDR2 YFSETQ. The CDR3 sequence is 16 residues long. After removal of 2 bases from V and 6 bases from J, the junction contained 6 bases not matched to a gene. CDR3 bases: TGCGCCAGCAGCTTACTAGCGGGGGGGCATCGGGATACGCAGTATTTT. Translation gives CASSLLAGGHRDTQYF.

The genes are TRBV27 and TRBJ2-7; 8 bases map to TRBD1. The CDR3 loop spans 14 amino acids. The junction had 6 bases not matched to a gene; V was cut back by 5 bases and J by 3 bases. Germline V CDR1 and CDR2: MNHEY, SMNVEV (reference sequence). CDR3 sequence (DNA): TGTGCCAGCAGTGATACGGACAGGGTCTACGAGCAGTACTTC. Protein product: CASSDTDRVYEQYF.

The chain uses TRBV9 and TRBJ2-5; TRBD2 aligns across 9 bases. The CDR3 is 15 residues long. Trimming removed 0 bases from V and 2 bases from J; junction bases left unmatched: 2. Germline CDR1 and CDR2: SGDLS and YYNGEE. Written as DNA, the CDR3 is TGTGCCAGCAGCGTAGAAAGCGGGGGGCAAGAGACCCAGTACTTC. Its protein product is CASSVESGGQETQYF. Full variable domain (outside the CDR3, taken from reference TRBV9 and TRBJ2-5): DSGVTQTPKHLITATGQRVTLRCSPRSGDLSVYWYQQSLDQGLQFLIQYYNGEERAKGNILERFSAQQFPDLHSELNLSSLELGDSALYFCASSVESGGQETQYFGPGTRLLVL.

Here the CDR3 reads CASSVSGLAASVGELFF. The CDR3 DNA follows: TGTGCCAGCAGCGTCTCGGGACTAGCGGCGTCTGTCGGGGAGCTGTTTTTT. The rearrangement uses TRBV9 and TRBJ2-2, with 11 positions matching TRBD2. The V gene's germline CDR1 is SGDLS and CDR2 YYNGEE. The CDR3 sequence is 17 residues long. Trimming cost V 2 bases and J 7 bases; bases outside gene matches: 10.

Remarks on this clone: The same CDR3 is also encoded by other DNA sequences in this sample. V usage is TRBV27 and J usage is TRBJ2-3; D possibly corresponds to TRBD2 (7 bases). The length of the CDR3 is 15 residues. Per germline, CDR1 MNHEY and CDR2 SMNVEV (reference sequence). With 4 bases removed from V and 9 bases from J, the gap between germline ends came to 20 bases. CDR3 coding DNA: TGTGCCAGCAGTTCCGCCGGGGGGCCGGTAGGCACGCAGTATTTT. This codes for CASSSAGGPVGTQYF.

CDR3 sequence: CASSCWAGGPNEQFF. As DNA, the CDR3 is TGTGCCAGCAGCTGCTGGGCGGGGGGCCCGAATGAGCAGTTCTTC. V is TRBV6-5 and J is TRBJ2-1; 8 nucleotides match TRBD2. The CDR3 is 15 residues long. Germline-derived CDR1 and CDR2 are MNHEY and SVGAGI. V lost 6 bases and J lost 7; bases outside the gene matches: 11.